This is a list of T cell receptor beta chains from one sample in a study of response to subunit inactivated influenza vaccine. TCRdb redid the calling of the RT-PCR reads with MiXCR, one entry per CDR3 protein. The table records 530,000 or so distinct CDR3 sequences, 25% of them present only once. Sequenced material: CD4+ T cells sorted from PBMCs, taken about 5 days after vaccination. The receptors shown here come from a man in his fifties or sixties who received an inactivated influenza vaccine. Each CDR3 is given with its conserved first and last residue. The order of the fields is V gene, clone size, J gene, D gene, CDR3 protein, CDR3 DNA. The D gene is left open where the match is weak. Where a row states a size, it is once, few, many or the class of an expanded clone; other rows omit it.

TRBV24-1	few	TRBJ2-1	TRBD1	CATSDSRGTGGINEQFF	TGTGCCACCAGTGATTCCCGCGGGACAGGGGGCATCAATGAGCAGTTCTTC
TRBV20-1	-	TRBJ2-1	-	CSATSRGPEQFF	TGCAGTGCTACCTCCCGGGGGCCTGAGCAGTTCTTC
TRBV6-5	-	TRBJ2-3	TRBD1	CASSYTGGVDTQYF	TGTGCCAGCAGTTACACAGGGGGCGTAGATACGCAGTATTTT
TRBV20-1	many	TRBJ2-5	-	CSARLPGPLPRGYF	TGCAGTGCTAGGTTGCCCGGACCCCTCCCGAGAGGGTACTTC
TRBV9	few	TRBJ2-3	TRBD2	CASSPRWTSVTDTQYF	TGTGCCAGCAGCCCCCGCTGGACTAGCGTCACAGATACGCAGTATTTT
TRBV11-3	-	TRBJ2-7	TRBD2	CASSLGASGTYEQYF	TGTGCCAGCAGCTTAGGGGCTAGCGGGACATACGAGCAGTACTTC
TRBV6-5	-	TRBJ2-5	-	CASSYSTVGETQYF	TGTGCCAGCAGTTACTCAACAGTCGGAGAGACCCAGTACTTC
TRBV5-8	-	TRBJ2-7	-	CASSIGQDYEQYF	TGTGCCAGCAGCATCGGACAAGACTACGAGCAGTACTTC
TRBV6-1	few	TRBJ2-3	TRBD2	CASRLTSGGATDTQYF	TGTGCCAGCAGGCTGACTAGCGGGGGGGCCACAGATACGCAGTATTTT
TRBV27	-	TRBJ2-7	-	CASSLTHGYEQYF	TGTGCCAGCAGTTTAACGCACGGCTACGAGCAGTACTTC
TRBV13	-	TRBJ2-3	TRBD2	CASSLTSDLDTQYF	TGTGCCAGCAGCTTGACTAGCGATCTCGATACGCAGTATTTT
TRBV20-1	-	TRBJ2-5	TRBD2	CSAPGRDYTQVTQYF	TGCAGTGCTCCGGGCCGGGACTATACACAAGTGACCCAGTACTTC
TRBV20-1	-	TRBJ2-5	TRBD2	CSARRRGGRLATQYF	TGCAGTGCTAGACGCCGGGGGGGGCGATTGGCGACCCAGTACTTC
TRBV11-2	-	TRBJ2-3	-	CASSLGIGDVRLYF	TGTGCCAGCAGCTTGGGCATCGGGGATGTGCGTCTGTATTTT
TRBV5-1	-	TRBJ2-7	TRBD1	CASSKGQTNTYEQYF	TGCGCCAGCAGCAAGGGACAGACGAACACCTACGAGCAGTACTTC
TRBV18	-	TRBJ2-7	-	CASSPRRGEAYEQYF	TGTGCCAGCTCACCAAGACGAGGGGAAGCCTACGAGCAGTACTTC
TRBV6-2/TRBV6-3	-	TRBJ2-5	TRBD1	CASSRDSGETQYF	TGTGCCAGCAGTAGGGACAGTGGGGAGACCCAGTACTTC
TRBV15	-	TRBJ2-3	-	CATSHKSSTDTQYF	TGTGCCACCAGCCACAAGTCCAGCACAGATACGCAGTATTTT
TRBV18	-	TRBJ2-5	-	CASSQYQETQYF	TGTGCCAGCTCTCAGTACCAAGAGACCCAGTACTTC
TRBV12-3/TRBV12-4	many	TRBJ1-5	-	CASSLLGAQSNQPQHF	TGTGCCAGCAGTTTACTCGGGGCGCAGAGCAATCAGCCCCAGCATTTT
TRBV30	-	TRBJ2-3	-	CAWSVVTREDTQYF	TGTGCCTGGAGTGTAGTGACTAGAGAAGATACGCAGTATTTT
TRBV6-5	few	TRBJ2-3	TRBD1	CASSFRDRGTQYF	TGTGCCAGCAGTTTCCGGGACAGGGGCACGCAGTATTTT
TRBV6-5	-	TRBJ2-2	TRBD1	CASSYQTGSNTGELFF	TGTGCCAGCAGTTACCAGACAGGGTCTAACACCGGGGAGCTGTTTTTT
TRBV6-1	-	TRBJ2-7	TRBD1	CASRRTGNTYEQYF	TGTGCCAGCAGAAGGACAGGCAATACCTACGAGCAGTACTTC
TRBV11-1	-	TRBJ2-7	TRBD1	CASSSGTVGEQYF	TGTGCCAGCAGCTCCGGGACAGTTGGCGAGCAGTACTTC
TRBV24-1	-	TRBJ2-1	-	CATSGRVRARPEQFF	TGTGCCACCAGTGGGAGGGTAAGGGCCCGTCCTGAGCAGTTCTTC
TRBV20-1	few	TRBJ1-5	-	CSANEGNSNQPQHF	TGCAGTGCTAATGAAGGAAATAGCAATCAGCCCCAGCATTTT
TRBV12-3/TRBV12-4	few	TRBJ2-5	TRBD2	CASSKRTSGSWQETQYF	TGTGCCAGCAGTAAAAGGACTAGCGGGAGTTGGCAAGAGACCCAGTACTTC
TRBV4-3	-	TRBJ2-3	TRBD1	CASSQTTGIRADTQYF	TGCGCCAGCAGCCAGACGACAGGGATAAGGGCAGATACGCAGTATTTT
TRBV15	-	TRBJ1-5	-	CATSRETGLNQPQHF	TGTGCCACCAGCAGAGAAACAGGTCTCAATCAGCCCCAGCATTTT
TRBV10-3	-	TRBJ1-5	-	CAISERGDLSNQPQHF	TGTGCCATCAGTGAACGGGGAGACCTTAGCAATCAGCCCCAGCATTTT
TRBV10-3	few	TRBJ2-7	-	CAIRRDTAYEQYF	TGTGCCATCAGGCGGGACACTGCCTACGAGCAGTACTTC
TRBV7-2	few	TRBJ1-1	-	CASSLRYMNTEAFF	TGTGCCAGCAGCCTCAGGTACATGAACACTGAAGCTTTCTTT
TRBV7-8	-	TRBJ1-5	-	CASSTGRPWNQPQHF	TGTGCCAGCAGCACCGGGCGGCCATGGAATCAGCCCCAGCATTTT
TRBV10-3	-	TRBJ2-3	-	CAIRRDLLQDTQYF	TGTGCCATCAGGAGGGACCTACTTCAAGATACGCAGTATTTT